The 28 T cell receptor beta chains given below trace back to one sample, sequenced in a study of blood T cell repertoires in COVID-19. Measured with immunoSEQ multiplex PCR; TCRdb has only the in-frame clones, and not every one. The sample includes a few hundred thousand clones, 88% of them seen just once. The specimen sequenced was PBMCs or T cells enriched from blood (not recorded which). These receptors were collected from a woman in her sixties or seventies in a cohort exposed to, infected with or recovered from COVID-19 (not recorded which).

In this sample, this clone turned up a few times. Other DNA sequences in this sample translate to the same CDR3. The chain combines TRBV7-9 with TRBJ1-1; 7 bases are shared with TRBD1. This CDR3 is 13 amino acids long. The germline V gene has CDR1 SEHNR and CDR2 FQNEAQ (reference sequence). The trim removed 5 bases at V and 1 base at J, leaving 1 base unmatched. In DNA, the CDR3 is TGTGCCAGCAGCCGACAGGGGAACACTGAAGCTTTCTTT. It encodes CASSRQGNTEAFF.

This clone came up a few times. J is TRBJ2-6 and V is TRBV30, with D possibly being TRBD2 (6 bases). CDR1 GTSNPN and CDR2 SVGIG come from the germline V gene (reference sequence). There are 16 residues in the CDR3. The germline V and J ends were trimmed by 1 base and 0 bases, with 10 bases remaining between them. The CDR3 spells CAWSEGGVSGANVLTF. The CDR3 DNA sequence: TGTGCCTGGAGTGAGGGCGGGGTCTCTGGGGCCAACGTCCTGACTTTC.

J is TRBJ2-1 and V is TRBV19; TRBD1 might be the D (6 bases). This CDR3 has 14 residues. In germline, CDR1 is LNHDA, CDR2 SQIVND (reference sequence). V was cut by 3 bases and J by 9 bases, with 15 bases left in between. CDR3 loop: CASSIGQSRGEQFF. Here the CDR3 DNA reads TGTGCCAGTAGTATTGGACAGAGCCGGGGTGAGCAGTTCTTC.

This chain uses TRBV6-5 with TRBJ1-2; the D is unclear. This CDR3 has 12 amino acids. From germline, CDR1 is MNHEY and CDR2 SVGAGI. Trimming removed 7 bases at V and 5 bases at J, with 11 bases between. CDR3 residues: CASTDLGYGYTF. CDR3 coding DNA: TGTGCCAGCACCGACCTCGGGTATGGCTACACCTTC.

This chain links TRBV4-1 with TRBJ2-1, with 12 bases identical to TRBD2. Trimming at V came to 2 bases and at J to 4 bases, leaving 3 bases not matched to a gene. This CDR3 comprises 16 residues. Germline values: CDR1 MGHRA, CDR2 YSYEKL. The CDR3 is CASSQIGLAGYNEQFF. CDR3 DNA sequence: TGCGCCAGCAGCCAAATAGGACTAGCGGGGTACAATGAGCAGTTCTTC.

CDR3: CASNTRSSNTGELFF. The CDR3 DNA sequence: TGTGCCAGCAACACGCGGTCTTCTAACACCGGGGAGCTGTTTTTT. This sequence joins TRBV28 and TRBJ2-2; no clear D. The CDR3 spans 15 residues. Trimming shortened V by 7 bases and J by 2 bases, and 14 bases separated the two germline ends. The germline V gene has CDR1 MDHEN and CDR2 SYDVKM. Variable domain in full (rest from reference TRBV28 and TRBJ2-2): DVKVTQSSRYLVKRTGEKVFLECVQDMDHENMFWYRQDPGLGLRLIYFSYDVKMKEKGDIPEGYSVSREKKERFSLILESASTNQTSMYLCASNTRSSNTGELFFGEGSRLTVL.

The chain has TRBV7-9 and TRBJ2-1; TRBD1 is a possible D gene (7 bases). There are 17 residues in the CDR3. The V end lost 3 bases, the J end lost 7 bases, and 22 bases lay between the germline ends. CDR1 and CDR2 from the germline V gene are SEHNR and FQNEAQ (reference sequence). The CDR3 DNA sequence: TGTGCCAGCAGCTTTAGGGTACGAGGAGGGGGCGCGAATGAGCAGTTCTTC. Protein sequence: CASSFRVRGGGANEQFF. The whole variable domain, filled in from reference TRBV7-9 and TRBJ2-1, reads DTGVSQNPRHKITKRGQNVTFRCDPISEHNRLYWYRQTLGQGPEFLTYFQNEAQLEKSRLLSDRFSAERPKGSFSTLEIQRTEQGDSAMYLCASSFRVRGGGANEQFFGPGTRLTVL.

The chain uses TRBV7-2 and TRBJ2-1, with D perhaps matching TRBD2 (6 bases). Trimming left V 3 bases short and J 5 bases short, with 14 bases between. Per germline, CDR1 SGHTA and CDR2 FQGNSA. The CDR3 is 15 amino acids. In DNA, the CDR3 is TGTGCCAGCAGCTTCTTAGGGACTGGACACAATGAGCAGTTCTTC. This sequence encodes CASSFLGTGHNEQFF. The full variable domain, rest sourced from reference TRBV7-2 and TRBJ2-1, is GAGVSQSPSNKVTEKGKDVELRCDPISGHTALYWYRQSLGQGLEFLIYFQGNSAPDKSGLPSDRFSAERTGGSVSTLTIQRTQQEDSAVYLCASSFLGTGHNEQFFGPGTRLTVL.

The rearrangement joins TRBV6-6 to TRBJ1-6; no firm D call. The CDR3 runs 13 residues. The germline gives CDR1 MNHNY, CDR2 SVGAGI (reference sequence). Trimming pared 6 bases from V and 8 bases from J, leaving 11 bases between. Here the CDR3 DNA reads TGTGCCAGCAGGAATTACGGAGATTCACCCCTCCACTTT. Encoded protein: CASRNYGDSPLHF.

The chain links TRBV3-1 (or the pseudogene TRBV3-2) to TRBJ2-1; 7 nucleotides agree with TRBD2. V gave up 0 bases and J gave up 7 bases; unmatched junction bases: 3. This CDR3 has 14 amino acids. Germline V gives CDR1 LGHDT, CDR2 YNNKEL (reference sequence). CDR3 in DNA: TGTGCCAGCAGCCAAGATCATAGCGGGAATGAGCAGTTCTTC. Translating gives CASSQDHSGNEQFF.

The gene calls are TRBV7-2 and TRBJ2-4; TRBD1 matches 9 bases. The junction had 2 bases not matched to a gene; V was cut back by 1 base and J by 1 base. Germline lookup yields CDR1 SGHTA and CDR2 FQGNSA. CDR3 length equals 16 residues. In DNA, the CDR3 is TGTGCCAGCAGCTTAGACAGGGGGCTTGCCAAAAACATTCAGTACTTC. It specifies CASSLDRGLAKNIQYF.

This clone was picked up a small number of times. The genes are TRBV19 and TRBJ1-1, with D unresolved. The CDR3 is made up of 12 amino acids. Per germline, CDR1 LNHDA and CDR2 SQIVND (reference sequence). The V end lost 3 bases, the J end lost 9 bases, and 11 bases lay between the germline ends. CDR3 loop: CASSMVAEKAFF. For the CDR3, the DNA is TGTGCCAGTAGTATGGTGGCAGAAAAAGCTTTCTTT.

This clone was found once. This chain's CDR3 is CASSSSNNIQYF. The CDR3 bases are TGTGCCAGCAGTTCTAGTAATAACATTCAGTACTTC. The chain has TRBV7-3 and TRBJ2-4; the D is unclear. V lost 6 bases and J 7 bases, leaving 10 bases between the germline ends. The CDR3 is made up of 12 amino acids. Germline V lookup: CDR1 SGHTA, CDR2 FQGTGA.

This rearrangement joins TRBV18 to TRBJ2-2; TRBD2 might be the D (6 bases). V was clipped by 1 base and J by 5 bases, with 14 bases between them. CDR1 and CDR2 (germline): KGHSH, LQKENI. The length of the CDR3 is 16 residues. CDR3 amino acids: CASSPQGQAGTGELFF. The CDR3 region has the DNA TGTGCCAGCTCACCACAGGGGCAGGCGGGAACCGGGGAGCTGTTTTTT.

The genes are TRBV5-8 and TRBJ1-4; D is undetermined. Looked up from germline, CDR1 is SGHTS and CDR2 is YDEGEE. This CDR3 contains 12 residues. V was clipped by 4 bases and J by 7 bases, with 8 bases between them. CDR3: CASSRWSEKLFF. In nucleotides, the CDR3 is TGTGCCAGCAGCCGATGGAGTGAAAAACTGTTTTTT.

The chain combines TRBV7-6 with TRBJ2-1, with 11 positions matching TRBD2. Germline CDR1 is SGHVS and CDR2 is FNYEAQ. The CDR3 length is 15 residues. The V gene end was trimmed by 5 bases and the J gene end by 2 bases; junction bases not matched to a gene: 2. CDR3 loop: CASSPSGRTYNEQFF. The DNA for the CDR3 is TGTGCCAGCAGCCCTAGCGGGAGGACCTACAATGAGCAGTTCTTC.

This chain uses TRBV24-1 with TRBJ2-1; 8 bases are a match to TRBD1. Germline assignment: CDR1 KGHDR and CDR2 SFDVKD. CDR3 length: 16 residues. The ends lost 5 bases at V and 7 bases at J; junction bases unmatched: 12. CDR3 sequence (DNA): TGTGCCACCAGTGCCACGACAGGGGCCGGTTGGAATGAGCAGTTCTTC. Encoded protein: CATSATTGAGWNEQFF.

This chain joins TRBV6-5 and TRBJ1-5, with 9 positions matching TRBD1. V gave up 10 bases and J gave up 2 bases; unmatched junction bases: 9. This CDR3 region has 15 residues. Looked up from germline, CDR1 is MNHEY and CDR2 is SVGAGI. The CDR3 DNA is TGTGCCACCTGGGACAGGGCGTATGGCAATCAGCCCCAGCATTTT. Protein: CATWDRAYGNQPQHF.

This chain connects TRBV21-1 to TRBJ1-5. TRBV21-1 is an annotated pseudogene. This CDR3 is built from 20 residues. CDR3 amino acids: CASSKGQFPDTGLINQPQHF. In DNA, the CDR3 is TGTGCCAGCAGCAAAGGTCAATTTCCAGATACGGGACTAATAAATCAGCCCCAGCATTTT.

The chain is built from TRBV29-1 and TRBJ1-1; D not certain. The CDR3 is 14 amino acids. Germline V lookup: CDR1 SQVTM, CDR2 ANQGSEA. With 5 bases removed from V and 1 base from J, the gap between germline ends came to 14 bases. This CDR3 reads CSVLGIRQNTEAFF. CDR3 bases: TGCAGCGTTCTCGGAATAAGACAGAACACTGAAGCTTTCTTT.

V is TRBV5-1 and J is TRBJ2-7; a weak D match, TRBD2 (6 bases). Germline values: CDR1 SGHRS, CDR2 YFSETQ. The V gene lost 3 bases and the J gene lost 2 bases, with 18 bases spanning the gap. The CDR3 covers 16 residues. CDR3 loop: CASSSDAGSQTYEQYF. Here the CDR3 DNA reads TGCGCCAGCAGCTCGGATGCCGGGAGCCAGACCTACGAGCAGTACTTC.

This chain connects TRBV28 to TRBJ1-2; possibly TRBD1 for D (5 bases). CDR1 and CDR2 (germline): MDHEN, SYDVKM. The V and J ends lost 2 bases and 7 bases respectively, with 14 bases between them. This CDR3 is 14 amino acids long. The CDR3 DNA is TGTGCCAGCAGTTTACTCGATGGGGCTCGTGGCTACACCTTC. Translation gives CASSLLDGARGYTF.

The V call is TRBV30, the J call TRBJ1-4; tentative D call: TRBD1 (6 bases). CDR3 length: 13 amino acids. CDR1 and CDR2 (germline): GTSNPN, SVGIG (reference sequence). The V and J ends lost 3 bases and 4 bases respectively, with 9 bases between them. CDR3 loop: CAWRDRRNEKLFF. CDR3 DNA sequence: TGTGCCTGGAGGGACAGACGTAATGAAAAACTGTTTTTT.

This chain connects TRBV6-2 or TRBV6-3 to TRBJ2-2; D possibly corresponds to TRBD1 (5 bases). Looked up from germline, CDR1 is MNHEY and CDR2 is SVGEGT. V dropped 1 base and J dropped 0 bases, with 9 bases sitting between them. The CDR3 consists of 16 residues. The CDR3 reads CASSYLGPSNTGELFF. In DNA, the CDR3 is TGTGCCAGCAGTTACTTGGGGCCCTCGAACACCGGGGAGCTGTTTTTT.

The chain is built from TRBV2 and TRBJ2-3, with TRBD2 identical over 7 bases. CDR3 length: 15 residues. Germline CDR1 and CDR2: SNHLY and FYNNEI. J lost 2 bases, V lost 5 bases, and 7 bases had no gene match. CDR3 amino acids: CASSLTSAHTDTQYF. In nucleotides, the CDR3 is TGTGCCAGCAGTCTTACTAGCGCTCACACAGATACGCAGTATTTT.

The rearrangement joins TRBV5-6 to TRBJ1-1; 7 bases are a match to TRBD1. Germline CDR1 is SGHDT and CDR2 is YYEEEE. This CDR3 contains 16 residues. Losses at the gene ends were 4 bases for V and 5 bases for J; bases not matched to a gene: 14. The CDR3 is CASSQGGGAARTEAFF. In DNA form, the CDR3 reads TGTGCCAGCAGCCAAGGGGGCGGAGCAGCGAGGACTGAAGCTTTCTTT.

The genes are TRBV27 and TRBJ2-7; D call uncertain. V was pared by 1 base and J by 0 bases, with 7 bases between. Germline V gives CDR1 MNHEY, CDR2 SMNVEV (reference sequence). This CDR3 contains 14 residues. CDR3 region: CASSLYGSSYEQYF. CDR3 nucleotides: TGTGCCAGCAGTTTATATGGCAGCTCCTACGAGCAGTACTTC.

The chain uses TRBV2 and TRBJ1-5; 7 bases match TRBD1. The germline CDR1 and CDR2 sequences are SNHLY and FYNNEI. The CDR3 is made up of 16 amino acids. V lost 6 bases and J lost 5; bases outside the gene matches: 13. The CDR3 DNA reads TGTGCCAGCAGGAGGGGACAGCCGGGGTCGGATCAGCCCCAGCATTTT. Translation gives CASRRGQPGSDQPQHF.